The 3 T cell receptor beta chains in this list originate from one sample, sequenced in a study of shared clonotypes between healthy human individuals. Sequencing used immunoSEQ multiplex PCR; TCRdb keeps in-frame clones, though not all of them. The repertoire holds 1 million to 1.3 million clones, with around 78% as singletons. Material for sequencing was memory CD4+ T cells from PBMCs. The subset denotes: CD45RA-negative fraction. These receptors came from a young man in good health. Some clones in this sample may be carry-over from other donors' samples.

This clone was observed once. This may be a read error, as it is one base from a much larger clone. In the same sample, other DNA sequences code for this CDR3. This chain links TRBV6-5 with TRBJ1-2; tentative D call: TRBD1 (6 bases). The germline V gene has CDR1 MNHEY and CDR2 SVGAGI. The CDR3 is made up of 14 amino acids. The CDR3 DNA follows: TGCGCCAGCAGCCGACAGGCGGCGAACTATGGCTACACCTTC. Amino acid sequence: CASSRQAANYGYTF.

The rearrangement uses TRBV21-1 and TRBJ2-7; no DNA check was done on the table's D call, TRBD1. TRBV21-1 is termed a pseudogene. The CDR3 has 16 residues. This chain's CDR3 is CALKGVGDNTEYEQYF. CDR3 DNA: TGTGCCCTAAAAGGGGTGGGGGACAACACAGAATACGAGCAGTACTTC.

The chain is built from TRBV29-1 and TRBJ2-1; D may be TRBD2 (6 bases). The CDR3 runs 15 residues. The ends were cut back, 0 bases at V and 4 bases at J, with 13 bases in the middle. From germline, CDR1 is SQVTM and CDR2 ANQGSEA. CDR3 coding DNA: TGCAGCGTTGAAGATCCACTAGCAGGGTACAATGAGCAGTTCTTC. Its protein is CSVEDPLAGYNEQFF.